A single sample is the source of the 12 T cell receptor beta chains below, sequenced in a study of cytomegalovirus exposure and HLA in healthy donors. Sequencing used immunoSEQ multiplex PCR; TCRdb keeps in-frame clones, though not all of them. Of 140,000 to 150,000 clones listed, over 80% were seen once; the top ten hold less than 5.5%. The sequencing sample was made of PBMCs. The source is a young man in good health and CMV-seropositive.

Turning to this clone: It is likely a read error, because the conserved phenylalanine at the end of the CDR3 is missing. The chain links TRBV6-6 to TRBJ1-2; no definite D call. The CDR3 contains 14 residues. Trimming took 2 bases from V and 5 from J, leaving 12 bases between them. Germline lookup yields CDR1 MNHNY and CDR2 SVGAGI (reference sequence). The CDR3 DNA follows: TGTGCCAGCAGTTACACACAGCCTGGATATGGCTACACCCTC. It yields the protein CASSYTQPGYGYTL.

The V and J genes are TRBV11-2 and TRBJ2-7; tentative D call: TRBD2 (6 bases). Trimming took 4 bases from V and 3 from J, leaving 10 bases between them. The germline V gene has CDR1 SGHAT and CDR2 FQNNGV. The CDR3 sequence is 13 residues long. The CDR3 sequence is CASSSGLDYEQYF. In DNA, the CDR3 is TGTGCCAGCAGCTCGGGACTCGACTACGAGCAGTACTTC.

This CDR3 reads CASFRQGLMNTEAFF. The CDR3, as DNA: TGTGCCAGCTTCAGACAGGGGCTCATGAACACTGAAGCTTTCTTT. This rearrangement joins TRBV21-1 to TRBJ1-1; TRBD1, the table's D call, was not compared with the DNA. TRBV21-1 is a pseudogene. The length of the CDR3 is 15 residues.

This clone was counted between two and nine times. Because it lacks the conserved phenylalanine or tryptophan at the end, this CDR3 is likely a read error. It is unclear where the CDR3 begins or ends on the DNA, so no DNA is shown, and the CDR3 is as TCRdb lists it. The rearrangement joins TRBV5-1 to TRBJ1-4. Germline V lookup: CDR1 SGHRS, CDR2 YFSETQ. Ends included, the CDR3 has 8 residues. The chain's CDR3 is CASSLGGS.

This clone appeared a single time. The chain carries TRBV9 and TRBJ1-5; unclear D gene. The V gene lost 3 bases and the J gene lost 0 bases, with 7 bases spanning the gap. The CDR3 extends over 14 amino acids. Germline V gene lookup returns CDR1 SGDLS and CDR2 YYNGEE. CDR3 sequence: CASSEEYSNQPQHF. The CDR3 nucleotides read TGTGCCAGCAGCGAGGAGTATAGCAATCAGCCCCAGCATTTT.

The chain has TRBV4-2 and TRBJ2-6; possibly TRBD1 for D (5 bases). The CDR3 covers 19 residues. CDR1 is LGHNA and CDR2 is YNFKEQ in the germline V gene. V was clipped by 1 base and J by 4 bases, with 20 bases between them. As DNA, the CDR3 is TGTGCCAGCAGCCAAGTCAGGACACCCCATGCTCTAGGGGCCAACGTCCTGACTTTC. Its protein is CASSQVRTPHALGANVLTF.

This chain links TRBV27 with TRBJ1-3; D ambiguous. Trimming left V 4 bases short and J 0 bases short, with 4 bases between. Germline V gene sequence: CDR1 MNHEY, CDR2 SMNVEV (reference sequence). The CDR3 loop spans 13 amino acids. The CDR3 reads CASSSLSGNTIYF. Written as DNA, the CDR3 is TGTGCCAGCAGTTCCCTCTCTGGAAACACCATATATTTT.

The rearrangement uses TRBV10-3 and TRBJ2-5; TRBD2 might be the D (6 bases). Germline V gene sequence: CDR1 ENHRY, CDR2 SYGVKD. V was cut by 2 bases and J by 2 bases, with 6 bases left in between. There are 13 residues in the CDR3. CDR3 nucleotide sequence: TGTGCCATCAGTGAGGGGGGGCAAGAGACCCAGTACTTC. This encodes CAISEGGQETQYF.

The chain combines TRBV7-8 with TRBJ2-5, with TRBD1 matching 8 bases. Per germline, CDR1 SGHVS and CDR2 FQNEAQ. This CDR3 has 15 amino acids. Unmatched junction bases numbered 4, after V lost 0 bases and J lost 4 bases. CDR3 protein: CASSLATGVGETQYF. CDR3 nucleotide sequence: TGTGCCAGCAGCTTAGCGACAGGGGTTGGAGAGACCCAGTACTTC.

This clone was counted a single time. The CDR3, as DNA: TGTGCCAGCAGCTTCTCAGGCTCCCAGCCCCAGCATTTT. Its translation is CASSFSGSQPQHF. The chain combines TRBV5-4 with TRBJ1-5; D remains ambiguous. The CDR3 is 13 residues long. Per germline, CDR1 SGHNT and CDR2 YYREEE (reference sequence). Trimming stripped 2 bases from V and 7 bases from J, with 10 bases between.

The V gene is TRBV5-6, the J gene TRBJ2-3; possibly TRBD2 for D (5 bases). The CDR3 has 13 residues. V was cut by 1 base and J by 4 bases, with 7 bases left in between. Looked up from germline, CDR1 is SGHDT and CDR2 is YYEEEE. The CDR3 DNA reads TGTGCCAGCAGCTTGACCGGGGCAGATACGCAGTATTTT. Translated: CASSLTGADTQYF.

The chain uses TRBV6-1 and TRBJ1-5; no clear D gene. Trimming took 7 bases from V and 0 from J, leaving 10 bases between them. Germline assignment: CDR1 MNHNS and CDR2 SASEGT. The CDR3 is 14 amino acids. CDR3 residues: CASTLTSSNQPQHF. CDR3 nucleotides: TGTGCCAGCACCTTGACAAGTAGCAATCAGCCCCAGCATTTT.